A selection of T cell receptor beta chains follows, all from one sample in a study of blood T cell repertoires in COVID-19. Sequenced by immunoSEQ multiplex PCR; TCRdb stores in-frame clones only, minus some. The profile shows 8,000 or so clones, about 86% of them singletons. What was sequenced was peripheral blood. These receptors were collected from a woman aged 45-65 years with active or convalescent COVID-19. Each CDR3 is given with its conserved first and last residue. Fields, in order: clone size, V gene, D gene, J gene, CDR3 DNA, CDR3 protein. A D gene is named only where the DNA matches it firmly. The size of a clone is reported for some rows only, either as once, few or many, or as a class for expanded clones.

>NA|TRBV2|NA|TRBJ2-1
TGTGCCAGCAGTGGAGGACTTCAGGGGCACCGGTTCTTC
CASSGGLQGHRFF
>NA|TRBV19|NA|TRBJ2-2
TGTGCCAGTAGTATACGTGGGCTTGGCACCGGGGAGCTGTTTTTT
CASSIRGLGTGELFF
>NA|TRBV14|TRBD1|TRBJ2-1
TGTGCCAGCGGTCCGCTACAGGGGCCTTACAATGAGCAGTTCTTC
CASGPLQGPYNEQFF
>NA|TRBV6-5|TRBD2|TRBJ2-7
TGTGCCAGCAGTTACGGCGGGAGCCGCTACGAGCAGTACTTC
CASSYGGSRYEQYF
>NA|TRBV7-2|TRBD2|TRBJ2-3
TGTGCCAGCAGACGTAGCGGGAGCATGAGCACAGATACGCAGTATTTT
CASRRSGSMSTDTQYF
>NA|TRBV3-1/TRBV3-2|NA|TRBJ1-1
TGTGCCAGCAGCCTCAGGGGCACTGAAGCTTTCTTT
CASSLRGTEAFF
>NA|TRBV27|NA|TRBJ2-7
TGTGCCAAAGACACGGTATACGAGCAGTACTTC
CAKDTVYEQYF
>NA|TRBV6-1|TRBD1|TRBJ2-1
TGTGCCAGCAGAAGAACAGGGGGCGAGGGTGAGCAGTTCTTC
CASRRTGGEGEQFF
>NA|TRBV6-2/TRBV6-3|NA|TRBJ2-2
TGTGCCAGCAGTTACGCCGGGTTCGGCGGGGAGCTGTTTTTT
CASSYAGFGGELFF
>NA|TRBV6-2/TRBV6-3|TRBD1|TRBJ2-7
TGTGCCAGCAGTTCGGGACAGGGGGCGGTCTACGAGCAGTACTTC
CASSSGQGAVYEQYF
>once|TRBV4-3|NA|TRBJ1-1
TGCGCCAGCAGCCAAGATACCGCAGGGCGGACGGCTTTCTTT
CASSQDTAGRTAFF
>NA|TRBV5-1|NA|TRBJ1-2
TGCGCCAGCAGCTTGCCAGGCAACTATGGCTACACCTTC
CASSLPGNYGYTF
>NA|TRBV5-5|TRBD1|TRBJ1-1
TGTGCCAGCAGCTTGATGGACAGGGGTGAAGCTTTCTTT
CASSLMDRGEAFF
>NA|TRBV19|TRBD1|TRBJ2-7
TGTGCCACCGCCCGTCGGACAGGGGGCGGATACGAGCAGTACTTC
CATARRTGGGYEQYF
>NA|TRBV18|NA|TRBJ1-5
TGTGCCAGCTCACCCGGACAGACGGTGCAGCCCCAGCATTTT
CASSPGQTVQPQHF
>NA|TRBV5-4|TRBD2|TRBJ2-3
TGTGCCAGCAGCTCGTATACCGGGACTAGATGGGTAAATACGCAGTATTTT
CASSSYTGTRWVNTQYF
>NA|TRBV30|TRBD1|TRBJ1-5
TGTGCCTGGGACGACAGGGGGCTTAACAATCAGCCCCAGCATTTT
CAWDDRGLNNQPQHF
>NA|TRBV5-4|NA|TRBJ1-1
TGTGCCAGCAGCTTTCCATCGGGGAACACTGAAGCTTTCTTT
CASSFPSGNTEAFF
>once|TRBV6-5|TRBD1|TRBJ2-3
TGTGCCAGCAGTTACTCGGGCACGACAGGGGCGGTTACGCAGTATTTT
CASSYSGTTGAVTQYF
>NA|TRBV2|TRBD1|TRBJ1-5
TGTGCCAGCAGGGGGGGACAGGGTTTTTATCAGCCCCAGCATTTT
CASRGGQGFYQPQHF
>NA|TRBV6-5|NA|TRBJ1-5
TGTGCCAGCAGACAAGCGAGCAATCAGCCCCAGCATTTT
CASRQASNQPQHF
>NA|TRBV20-1|NA|TRBJ1-4
TGCAGGAACCCGGGAAAACTGTTTTTT
CRNPGKLFF
>NA|TRBV5-5|NA|TRBJ2-7
TGTGCCAGCAGCCCCCCTTCGGAGTCCTACGAGCAGTACTTC
CASSPPSESYEQYF
>NA|TRBV19|NA|TRBJ1-6
TGTGCCAGTAGACGGGGAGCGAAGATATGGTCACCCCTCCACTTT
CASRRGAKIWSPLHF
>NA|TRBV6-2/TRBV6-3|TRBD1|TRBJ2-7
TGTGCCAGCAGTTACCCGGGGACAGGAATCTACGAGCAGTACTTC
CASSYPGTGIYEQYF
>few|TRBV7-9|NA|TRBJ2-7
TGTGCCAGCAGCGCAGGTGGCAGATCCTACGAGCAGTACTTC
CASSAGGRSYEQYF
>NA|TRBV9|NA|TRBJ2-3
TGTGCACTCCACCGGGAGCCAGATACGCAGTATTTT
CALHREPDTQYF
>large|TRBV4-1|NA|TRBJ1-6
TGCGCCAGCAGCCTAGCGGCGGGGGGTAGTTCCTATAATTCACCCCTCCACTTT
CASSLAAGGSSYNSPLHF
>few|TRBV3-1/TRBV3-2|TRBD2|TRBJ2-1
TGTGCCAGCAGCCTCAGCGGGACCACCTACAATGAGCAGTTCTTC
CASSLSGTTYNEQFF
>NA|TRBV24-1|TRBD2|TRBJ2-1
TGTGCCACCAGTGATTTAGGGACAGCGGGAGGTAGGGATGAGCAGTTCTTC
CATSDLGTAGGRDEQFF
>NA|TRBV6-5|NA|TRBJ1-2
TGTGCCAGCAGGACAGGAGGAGAGTATGGCTACACCTTC
CASRTGGEYGYTF
>NA|TRBV28|NA|TRBJ1-2
TGTGCCAGCAGTTTCTTGGTGGGGGGGAATGGCTACACCTTC
CASSFLVGGNGYTF
>NA|TRBV12-3/TRBV12-4|NA|TRBJ2-5
TGTGCCAGCAGGTGGACAGTATCAGAGACCCAGTACTTC
CASRWTVSETQYF